A single sample gave rise to the 11 T cell receptor beta chains below, sequenced in a study of neurological immune-mediated disorders. TCRdb processed the 5' RACE reads anew with MiXCR; each CDR3 protein has one entry. The table shows 45,000 to 65,000 distinct CDR3 sequences, with approximately 4.1% occurring only once. Sequencing was done on a sample of PBMCs. Receptor source: a man in his forties or fifties with multiple sclerosis.

The rearrangement joins TRBV5-1 to TRBJ2-2, with 12 bases lining up with TRBD1. Germline V gene lookup returns CDR1 SGHRS and CDR2 YFSETQ. The CDR3 has 20 amino acids. The V segment lost 3 bases and the J segment 5 bases; nucleotides outside the gene matches: 17. DNA of the CDR3: TGCGCCAGCAGCTACGGGATCACCCGGGACAGGGGGCTAATAACCGGGGAGCTGTTTTTT. Translation: CASSYGITRDRGLITGELFF.

This clonotype was counted ten times or more. The gene calls are TRBV2 and TRBJ2-7, with TRBD2 as a possible D gene (6 bases). From germline, CDR1 is SNHLY and CDR2 FYNNEI. This CDR3 is 15 amino acids long. Trimming pared 5 bases from V and 0 bases from J, leaving 14 bases between. CDR3 residues: CASSRTTGSSYEQYF. For the CDR3, the DNA is TGTGCCAGCAGTCGGACAACCGGGAGCTCCTACGAGCAGTACTTC.

This clonotype was seen repeatedly, ten times or more. This chain connects TRBV20-1 to TRBJ2-1; possible D gene TRBD2, 5 bases. Germline CDR1 reads DFQATT; CDR2 reads SNEGSKA (reference sequence). Trimming left V 2 bases short and J 6 bases short, with 14 bases between. The CDR3 covers 14 residues. CDR3: CSARLAGSRNEQFF. The CDR3 DNA sequence: TGCAGTGCTAGACTAGCTGGTAGTCGCAATGAGCAGTTCTTC.

The chain combines TRBV7-8 with TRBJ2-7; D might be TRBD1 or TRBD2, each matching 5 bases. The CDR3 runs 14 residues. Germline CDR1 is SGHVS and CDR2 is FQNEAQ. Trimming took 0 bases from V and 7 from J, leaving 13 bases between them. CDR3 sequence: CASSLALGVWEQYF. The CDR3 DNA reads as TGTGCCAGCAGCTTAGCGCTGGGGGTGTGGGAGCAGTACTTC.

This clonotype came up a few times. This may stem from a read error, because a much larger clone lies one nucleotide away. The rearrangement links TRBV12-3 or TRBV12-4 to TRBJ1-1; D may be TRBD1 (5 bases). The V end was cut by 6 bases, the J end by 4 bases, with 6 bases between. CDR3 length equals 11 residues. CDR3 loop: CASRTGTEAFF. The CDR3 region has the DNA TGTGCCAGCAGAACAGGCACTGAAGCTTTCTTT.

This clonotype was seen ten or more times. The genes are TRBV20-1 and TRBJ2-7; 7 bases are a match to TRBD1. The V gene end was trimmed by 1 base and the J gene end by 3 bases; junction bases not matched to a gene: 3. This CDR3 is built from 13 residues. Germline loops: CDR1 DFQATT, CDR2 SNEGSKA (reference sequence). As DNA, the CDR3 is TGCAGTGCTAGAGCCGACAGGGTCTACGAGCAGTACTTC. It specifies CSARADRVYEQYF.

This clonotype was picked up many times. The rearrangement joins TRBV21-1 to TRBJ1-1; TRBD1 was called by the table and not checked on the DNA. TRBV21-1 is deemed a pseudogene. This CDR3 comprises 18 residues. The CDR3 region is CASSKLRQGARMNTEAFF. CDR3 nucleotide sequence: TGTGCCAGCAGCAAACTGAGACAGGGGGCGAGGATGAACACTGAAGCTTTCTTT.

In its sample, this clonotype was seen many times. The rearrangement links TRBV6-1 to TRBJ2-3; D is unresolved. The germline V gene has CDR1 MNHNS and CDR2 SASEGT. The CDR3 totals 13 residues. V gave up 7 bases and J gave up 4 bases, with 12 bases separating them. The CDR3 region has the DNA TGTGCCAGCACCTTGACTCTCGCAGATACGCAGTATTTT. This codes for CASTLTLADTQYF.

This clonotype has a count of ten or more. The chain links TRBV20-1 to TRBJ2-3; 8 bases map to TRBD2. This CDR3 has 13 amino acids. V trimming: 6 bases; J trimming: 4 bases; junction bases outside the gene matches: 6. Germline CDR1 reads DFQATT; CDR2 reads SNEGSKA (reference sequence). The CDR3 protein is CSATGGSADTQYF. The CDR3 coding sequence is TGCAGTGCAACGGGGGGGAGCGCAGATACGCAGTATTTT.

This clonotype was found many times. The rearrangement joins TRBV3-1 to TRBJ1-6, with 10 bases lining up with TRBD1. CDR1 is LGHDT and CDR2 is YNNKEL in the germline V gene (reference sequence). This CDR3 contains 16 residues. Unmatched junction bases numbered 9, after V lost 3 bases and J lost 10 bases. In nucleotides, the CDR3 is TGTGCCAGCAGCCAGGGCCGGGACAGGGGAACCTCACCCCTCCACTTT. The encoded protein is CASSQGRDRGTSPLHF.

This clonotype occurred a few times. V is TRBV10-3 and J is TRBJ2-3, with no clear D. The V gene's germline CDR1 is ENHRY and CDR2 SYGVKD. The length of the CDR3 is 11 residues. Trimming removed 3 bases at V and 5 bases at J, with 3 bases between. CDR3 sequence (DNA): TGTGCCATCAGTGATGTAGATACGCAGTATTTT. It codes for CAISDVDTQYF.